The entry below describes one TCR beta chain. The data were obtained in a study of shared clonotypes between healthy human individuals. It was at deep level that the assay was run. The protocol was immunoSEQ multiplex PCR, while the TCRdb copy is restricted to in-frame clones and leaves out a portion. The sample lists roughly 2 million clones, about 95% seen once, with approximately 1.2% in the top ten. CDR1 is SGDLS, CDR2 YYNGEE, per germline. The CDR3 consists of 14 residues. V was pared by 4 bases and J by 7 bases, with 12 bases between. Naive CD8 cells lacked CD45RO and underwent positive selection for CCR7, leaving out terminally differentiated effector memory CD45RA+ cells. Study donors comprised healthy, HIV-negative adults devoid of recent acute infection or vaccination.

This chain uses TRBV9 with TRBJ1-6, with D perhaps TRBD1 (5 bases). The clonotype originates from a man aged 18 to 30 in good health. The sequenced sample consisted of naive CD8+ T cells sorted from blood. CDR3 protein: CASSPGPGNSPLHF. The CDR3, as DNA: TGTGCCAGCAGCCCAGGGCCAGGGAATTCACCCCTCCACTTT.